A single T cell receptor (beta chain) is shown here with its context. Its antigen is as yet unknown. Treatment described: oral pan-JAK inhibitor, 5-10 mg twice daily. The sample belongs to a study of CD8+ T cells in alopecia areata. Extraction and reverse transcription of RNA yielded cDNA as the sequencing template. Assay: immunoSEQ multiplex PCR; the TCRdb copy retains only in-frame clones and omits some. Of some 58,000 clones listed, about half are singletons. The J segment lost 2 bases and the V segment lost 4 bases, leaving 7 bases of the junction unmatched. This CDR3 spans 16 amino acids. The germline gives CDR1 SGDLS, CDR2 YYNGEE. Findings and limits, study-wide: Elevated clonality characterized lesional scalp relative to normal scalp, particularly in alopecia totalis/universalis.

The sample was CD8+ T cells sorted from blood, taken at roughly week 36, from a patient treated with tofacitinib. This receptor was identified in a human donor with alopecia areata. The chain recombines TRBV9 with TRBJ2-1; 9 positions agree with TRBD2. The CDR3 loop reads CASSSGTSSAYNEQFF. The CDR3 DNA sequence: TGTGCCAGCAGCTCCGGGACTAGCTCGGCCTACAATGAGCAGTTCTTC.